This T cell receptor (beta chain) was found in a study of PD-L1 blockade in urothelial cancer. Time point given: pretreatment peripheral blood. The assay was immunoSEQ multiplex PCR, and TCRdb's table has in-frame clones only and misses some. The sample shows 70,000 to 75,000 clones, roughly 84% of them seen only once. Trimming cost V 0 bases and J 10 bases, with 10 bases left between them. This CDR3 is 13 amino acids long. Germline values: CDR1 MNHEY, CDR2 SVGAGI. The chain employs TRBV6-5 and TRBJ2-1; D is unclear. The source of this sequence is a woman in her 70s with urothelial cancer. Material: PBMCs, obtained around atezolizumab (anti-PD-L1) treatment. CDR3 protein: CASSYSKRVEQFF. DNA for the CDR3: TGTGCCAGCAGTTACTCGAAACGGGTAGAGCAGTTCTTC.